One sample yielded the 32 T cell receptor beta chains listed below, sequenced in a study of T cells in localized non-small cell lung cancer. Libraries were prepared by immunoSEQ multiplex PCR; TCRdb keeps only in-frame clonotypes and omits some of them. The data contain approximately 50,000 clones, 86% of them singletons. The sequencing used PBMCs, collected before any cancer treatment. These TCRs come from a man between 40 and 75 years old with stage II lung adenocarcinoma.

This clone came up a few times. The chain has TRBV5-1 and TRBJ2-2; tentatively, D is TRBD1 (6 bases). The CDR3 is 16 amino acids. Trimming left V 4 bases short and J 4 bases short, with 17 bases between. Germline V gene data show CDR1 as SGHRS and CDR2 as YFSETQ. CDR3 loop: CASSPNTGRGTGELFF. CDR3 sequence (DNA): TGCGCCAGCAGCCCCAATACAGGGAGAGGCACCGGGGAGCTGTTTTTT.

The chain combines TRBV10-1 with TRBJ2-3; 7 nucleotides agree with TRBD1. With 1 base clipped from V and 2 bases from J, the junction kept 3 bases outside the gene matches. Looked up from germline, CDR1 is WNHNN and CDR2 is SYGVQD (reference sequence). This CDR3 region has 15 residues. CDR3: CASSEWDSTTDTQYF. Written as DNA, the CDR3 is TGCGCCAGCAGTGAGTGGGACAGTACCACAGATACGCAGTATTTT.

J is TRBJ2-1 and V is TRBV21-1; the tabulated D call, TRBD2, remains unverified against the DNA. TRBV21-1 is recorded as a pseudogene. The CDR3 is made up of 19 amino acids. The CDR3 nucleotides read TGTGCCAGCAGCAAATGGCCAAAGCCGAGCGGGGACCCCTACAATGAGCAGTTCTTC. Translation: CASSKWPKPSGDPYNEQFF.

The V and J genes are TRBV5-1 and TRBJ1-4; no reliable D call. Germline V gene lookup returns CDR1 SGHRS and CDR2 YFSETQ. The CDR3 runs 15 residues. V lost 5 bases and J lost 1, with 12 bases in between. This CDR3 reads CASRTVGRTNEKLFF. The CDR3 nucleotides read TGCGCCAGCAGGACGGTGGGGAGAACTAATGAAAAACTGTTTTTT.

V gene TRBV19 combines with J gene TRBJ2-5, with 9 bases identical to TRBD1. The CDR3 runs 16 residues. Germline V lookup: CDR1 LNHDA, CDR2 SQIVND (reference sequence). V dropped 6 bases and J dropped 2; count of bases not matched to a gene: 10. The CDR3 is CASSQGQGGDQETQYF. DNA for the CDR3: TGTGCCAGTAGCCAGGGACAGGGTGGCGATCAAGAGACCCAGTACTTC.

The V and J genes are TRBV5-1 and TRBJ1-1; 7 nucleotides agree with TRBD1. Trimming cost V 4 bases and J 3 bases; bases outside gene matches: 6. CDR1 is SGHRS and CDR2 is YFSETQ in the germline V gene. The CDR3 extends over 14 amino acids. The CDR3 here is CASSLDREDTEAFF. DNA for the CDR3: TGCGCCAGCAGCCTAGACAGGGAGGACACTGAAGCTTTCTTT.

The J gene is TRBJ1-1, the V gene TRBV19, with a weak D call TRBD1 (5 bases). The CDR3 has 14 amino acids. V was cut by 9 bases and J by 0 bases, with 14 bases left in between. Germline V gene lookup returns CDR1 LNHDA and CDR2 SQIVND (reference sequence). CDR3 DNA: TGTGCCAGCAGCGACAGACCGATGAACACTGAAGCTTTCTTT. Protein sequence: CASSDRPMNTEAFF.

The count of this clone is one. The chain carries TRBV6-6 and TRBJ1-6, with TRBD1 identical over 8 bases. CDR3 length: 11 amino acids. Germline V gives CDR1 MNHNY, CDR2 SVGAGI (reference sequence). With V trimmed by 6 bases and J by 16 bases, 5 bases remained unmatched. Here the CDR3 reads CASRLGQELHF. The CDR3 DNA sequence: TGTGCCAGCAGACTGGGACAGGAGCTCCACTTT.

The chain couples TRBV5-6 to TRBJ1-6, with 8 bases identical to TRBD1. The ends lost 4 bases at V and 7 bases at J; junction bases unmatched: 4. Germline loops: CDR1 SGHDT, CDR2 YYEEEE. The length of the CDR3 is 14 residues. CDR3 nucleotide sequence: TGTGCCAGCAGCGCCCAGGGGGCGAATTCACCCCTCCACTTT. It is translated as CASSAQGANSPLHF. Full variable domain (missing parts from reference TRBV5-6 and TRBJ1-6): DAGVTQSPTHLIKTRGQQVTLRCSPKSGHDTVSWYQQALGQGPQFIFQYYEEEERQRGNFPDRFSGHQFPNYSSELNVNALLLGDSALYLCASSAQGANSPLHFGNGTRLTVT.

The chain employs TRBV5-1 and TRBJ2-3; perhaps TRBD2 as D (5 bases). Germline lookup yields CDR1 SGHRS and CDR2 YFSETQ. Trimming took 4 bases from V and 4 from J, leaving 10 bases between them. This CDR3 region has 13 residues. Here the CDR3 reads CASSEAEADTQYF. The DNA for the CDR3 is TGCGCCAGCAGCGAAGCGGAGGCAGATACGCAGTATTTT.

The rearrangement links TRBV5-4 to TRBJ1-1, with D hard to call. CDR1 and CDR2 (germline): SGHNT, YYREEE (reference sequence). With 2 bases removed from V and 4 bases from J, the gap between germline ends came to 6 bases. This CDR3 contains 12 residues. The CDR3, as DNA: TGTGCCAGCAGCTTCCCATCCACTGAAGCTTTCTTT. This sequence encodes CASSFPSTEAFF.

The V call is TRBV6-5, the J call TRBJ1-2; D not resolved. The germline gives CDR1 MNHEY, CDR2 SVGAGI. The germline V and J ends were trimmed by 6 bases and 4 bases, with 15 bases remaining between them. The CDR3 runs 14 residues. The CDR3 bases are TGTGCCAGCAGCTTTCGACCTGAGGGCTATGGCTACACCTTC. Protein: CASSFRPEGYGYTF.

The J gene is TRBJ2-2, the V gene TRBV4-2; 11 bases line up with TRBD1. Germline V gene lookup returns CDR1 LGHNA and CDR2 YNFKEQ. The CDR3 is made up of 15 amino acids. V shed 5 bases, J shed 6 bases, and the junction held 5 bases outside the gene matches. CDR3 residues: CASSSGQGEAGELFF. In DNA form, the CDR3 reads TGTGCCAGCAGCTCGGGACAGGGGGAGGCCGGGGAGCTGTTTTTT.

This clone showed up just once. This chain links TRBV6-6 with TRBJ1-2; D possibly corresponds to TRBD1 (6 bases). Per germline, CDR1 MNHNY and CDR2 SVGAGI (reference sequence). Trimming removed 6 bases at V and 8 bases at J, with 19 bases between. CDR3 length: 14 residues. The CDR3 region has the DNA TGTGCCAGCAGACCCCCGTACAGGGCTGACGGCTACACCTTC. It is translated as CASRPPYRADGYTF.

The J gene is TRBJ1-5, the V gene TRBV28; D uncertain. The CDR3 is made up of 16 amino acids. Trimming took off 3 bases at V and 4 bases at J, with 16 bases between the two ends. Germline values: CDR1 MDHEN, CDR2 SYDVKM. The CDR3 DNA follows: TGTGCCAGCAGTTTTAGTCAGATACAAAATAATCAGCCCCAGCATTTT. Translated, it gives CASSFSQIQNNQPQHF.

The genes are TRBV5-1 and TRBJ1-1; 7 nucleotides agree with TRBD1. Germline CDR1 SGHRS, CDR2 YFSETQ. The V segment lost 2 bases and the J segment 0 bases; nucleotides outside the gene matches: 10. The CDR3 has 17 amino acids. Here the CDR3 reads CASSFQPQGMMNTEAFF. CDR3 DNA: TGCGCCAGCAGCTTCCAACCACAGGGGATGATGAACACTGAAGCTTTCTTT.

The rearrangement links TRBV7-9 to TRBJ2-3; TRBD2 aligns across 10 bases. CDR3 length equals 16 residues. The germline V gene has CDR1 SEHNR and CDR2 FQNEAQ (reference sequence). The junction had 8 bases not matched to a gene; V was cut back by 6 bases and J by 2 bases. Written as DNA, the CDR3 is TGTGCCAGCAGAAACGCTAGCGGGGGCACCACAGATACGCAGTATTTT. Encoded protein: CASRNASGGTTDTQYF.

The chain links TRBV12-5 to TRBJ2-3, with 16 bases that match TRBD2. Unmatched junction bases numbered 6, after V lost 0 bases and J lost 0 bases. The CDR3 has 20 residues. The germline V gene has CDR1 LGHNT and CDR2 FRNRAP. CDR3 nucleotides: TGTGCTAGTGGTTTGGTAAGGGGACTAGCGGGGGGGGCTAGCACAGATACGCAGTATTTT. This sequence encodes CASGLVRGLAGGASTDTQYF.

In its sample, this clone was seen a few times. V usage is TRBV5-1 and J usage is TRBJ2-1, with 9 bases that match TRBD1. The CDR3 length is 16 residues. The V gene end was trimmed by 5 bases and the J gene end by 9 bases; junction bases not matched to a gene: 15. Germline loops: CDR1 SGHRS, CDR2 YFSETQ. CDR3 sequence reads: CASRLSGTGSVFEQFF. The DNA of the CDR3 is TGCGCCAGCAGATTATCCGGGACAGGGTCGGTCTTTGAGCAGTTCTTC. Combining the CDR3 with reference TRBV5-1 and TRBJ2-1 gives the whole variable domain KAGVTQTPRYLIKTRGQQVTLSCSPISGHRSVSWYQQTPGQGLQFLFEYFSETQRNKGNFPGRFSGRQFSNSRSEMNVSTLELGDSALYLCASRLSGTGSVFEQFFGPGTRLTVL.

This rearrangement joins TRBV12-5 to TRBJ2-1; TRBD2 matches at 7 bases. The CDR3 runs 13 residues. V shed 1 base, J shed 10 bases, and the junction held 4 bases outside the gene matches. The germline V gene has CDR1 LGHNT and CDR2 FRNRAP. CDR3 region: CASGLESGVEQFF. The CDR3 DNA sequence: TGTGCTAGTGGTTTGGAGAGCGGGGTGGAGCAGTTCTTC.

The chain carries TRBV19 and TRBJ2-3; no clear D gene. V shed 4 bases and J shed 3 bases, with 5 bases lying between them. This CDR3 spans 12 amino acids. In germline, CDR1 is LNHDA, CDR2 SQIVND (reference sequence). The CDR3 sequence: CASSTRTDTQYF. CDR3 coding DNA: TGTGCCAGTAGTACCCGGACAGATACGCAGTATTTT.

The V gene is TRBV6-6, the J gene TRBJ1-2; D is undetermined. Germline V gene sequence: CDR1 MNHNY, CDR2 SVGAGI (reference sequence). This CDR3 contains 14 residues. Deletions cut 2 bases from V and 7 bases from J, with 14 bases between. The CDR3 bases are TGTGCCAGCAGTTACGATTCGGGCTTGGGTGGCTACACCTTC. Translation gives CASSYDSGLGGYTF.

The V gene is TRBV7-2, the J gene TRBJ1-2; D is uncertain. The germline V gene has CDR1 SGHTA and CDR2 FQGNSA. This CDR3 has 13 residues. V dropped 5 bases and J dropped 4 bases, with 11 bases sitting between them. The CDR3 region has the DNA TGTGCCAGCAGCCCGTACGTGTCCTATGGCTACACCTTC. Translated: CASSPYVSYGYTF.

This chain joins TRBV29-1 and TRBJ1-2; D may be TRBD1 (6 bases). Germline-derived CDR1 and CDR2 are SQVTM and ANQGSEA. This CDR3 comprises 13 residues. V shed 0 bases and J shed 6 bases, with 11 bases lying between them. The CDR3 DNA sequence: TGCAGCGTTGAAGATCCGGGGGCGGATGGCTACACCTTC. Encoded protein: CSVEDPGADGYTF. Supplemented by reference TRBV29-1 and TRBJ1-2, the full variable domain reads SAVISQKPSRDICQRGTSLTIQCQVDSQVTMMFWYRQQPGQSLTLIATANQGSEATYESGFVIDKFPISRPNLTFSTLTVSNMSPEDSSIYLCSVEDPGADGYTFGSGTRLTVV.

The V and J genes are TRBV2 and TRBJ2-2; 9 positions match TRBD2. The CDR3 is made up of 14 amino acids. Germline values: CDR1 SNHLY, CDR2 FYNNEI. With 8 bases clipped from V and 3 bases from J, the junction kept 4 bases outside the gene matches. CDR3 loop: CASYGGGDTGELFF. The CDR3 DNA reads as TGTGCCAGCTATGGCGGGGGGGACACCGGGGAGCTGTTTTTT. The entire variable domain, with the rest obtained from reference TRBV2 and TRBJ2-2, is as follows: EPEVTQTPSHQVTQMGQEVILRCVPISNHLYFYWYRQILGQKVEFLVSFYNNEISEKSEIFDDQFSVERPDGSNFTLKIRSTKLEDSAMYFCASYGGGDTGELFFGEGSRLTVL.

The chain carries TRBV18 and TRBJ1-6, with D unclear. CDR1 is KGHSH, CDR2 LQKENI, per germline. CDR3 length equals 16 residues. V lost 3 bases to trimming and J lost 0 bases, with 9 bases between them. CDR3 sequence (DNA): TGTGCCAGCTCACCGTCGCCGAGCTCCTATAATTCACCCCTCCACTTT. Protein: CASSPSPSSYNSPLHF. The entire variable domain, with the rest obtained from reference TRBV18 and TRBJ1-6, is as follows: NAGVMQNPRHLVRRRGQEARLRCSPMKGHSHVYWYRQLPEEGLKFMVYLQKENIIDESGMPKERFSAEFPKEGPSILRIQQVVRGDSAAYFCASSPSPSSYNSPLHFGNGTRLTVT.

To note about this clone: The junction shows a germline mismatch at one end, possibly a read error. The CDR3 sequence: CASSALFPGQGGLNF. CDR3 bases: TGTGCCAGCAGCGCGCTATTCCCGGGACAGGGAGGGCTCAACTTC. The gene calls are TRBV9 and TRBJ1-2; 9 positions agree with TRBD1. CDR3 length: 15 residues. Germline CDR1 SGDLS, CDR2 YYNGEE.

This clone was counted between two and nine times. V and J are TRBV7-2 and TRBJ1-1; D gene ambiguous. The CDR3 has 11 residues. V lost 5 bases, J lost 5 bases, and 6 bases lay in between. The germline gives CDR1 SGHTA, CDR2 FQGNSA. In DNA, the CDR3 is TGTGCCAGCAGCCTAAAGACTGAAGCTTTCTTT. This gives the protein CASSLKTEAFF.

The CDR3 sequence is CASRSYRGQKTGELFF. The DNA of the CDR3 is TGTGCCAGCAGGTCATACAGGGGGCAAAAGACCGGGGAGCTGTTTTTT. The rearrangement uses TRBV5-6 and TRBJ2-2; 9 bases are shared with TRBD1. Trimming took 5 bases from V and 5 from J; bases not matched to a gene: 10. This CDR3 region has 16 residues. Germline CDR1 is SGHDT and CDR2 is YYEEEE.

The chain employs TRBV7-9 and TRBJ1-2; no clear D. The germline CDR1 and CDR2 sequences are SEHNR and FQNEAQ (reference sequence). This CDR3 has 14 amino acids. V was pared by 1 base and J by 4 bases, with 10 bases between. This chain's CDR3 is CASSLEGLIYGYTF. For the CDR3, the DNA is TGTGCCAGCAGCTTAGAGGGATTAATCTATGGCTACACCTTC.

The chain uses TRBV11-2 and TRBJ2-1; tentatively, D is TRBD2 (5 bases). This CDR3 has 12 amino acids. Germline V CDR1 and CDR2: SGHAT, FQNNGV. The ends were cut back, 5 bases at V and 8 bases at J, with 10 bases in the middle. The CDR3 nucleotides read TGTGCCAGCAGCCCCGCCGGGGATGAGCAGTTCTTC. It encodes CASSPAGDEQFF.

This CDR3 is CASKTGSSGNTIYF. CDR3 coding DNA: TGTGCCAGCAAGACAGGTTCCTCTGGAAACACCATATATTTT. The rearrangement links TRBV2 to TRBJ1-3, with D perhaps matching TRBD1 (6 bases). The CDR3 consists of 14 residues. Germline V gene data show CDR1 as SNHLY and CDR2 as FYNNEI. The V gene lost 7 bases and the J gene lost 0 bases, with 10 bases spanning the gap. Based on the CDR3 plus reference TRBV2 and TRBJ1-3, the full variable domain is EPEVTQTPSHQVTQMGQEVILRCVPISNHLYFYWYRQILGQKVEFLVSFYNNEISEKSEIFDDQFSVERPDGSNFTLKIRSTKLEDSAMYFCASKTGSSGNTIYFGEGSWLTVV.